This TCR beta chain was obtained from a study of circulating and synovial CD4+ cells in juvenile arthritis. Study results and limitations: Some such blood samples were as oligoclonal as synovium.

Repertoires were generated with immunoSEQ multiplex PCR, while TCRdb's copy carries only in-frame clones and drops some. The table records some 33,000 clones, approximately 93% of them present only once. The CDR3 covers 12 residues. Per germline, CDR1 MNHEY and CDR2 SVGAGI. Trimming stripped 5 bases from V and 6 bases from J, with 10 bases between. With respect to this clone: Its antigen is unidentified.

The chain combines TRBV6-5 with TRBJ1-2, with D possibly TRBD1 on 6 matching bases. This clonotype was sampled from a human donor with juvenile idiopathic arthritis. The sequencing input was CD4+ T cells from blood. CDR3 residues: CASSRGADGYTF. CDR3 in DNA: TGTGCCAGCAGTCGGGGGGCCGATGGCTACACCTTC.